Sequencing of this T cell receptor (beta chain) was carried out in a study of radiation and T cells in renal cell carcinoma. Repertoires were generated with immunoSEQ multiplex PCR, while TCRdb's copy carries only in-frame clones and drops some. The repertoire includes about 130,000 clones, around 90% of them detected once, and 5.8% sits in the top ten. Stated time point: blood 2 weeks post-SBRT. Noted treatment: 15 Gy SBRT to primary tumor, nephrectomy 4 weeks later. Blood was sampled at baseline, 2 weeks and 4 weeks after SBRT. Germline V lookup: CDR1 SGDLS, CDR2 YYNGEE. This CDR3 has 14 residues. Deletions cut 4 bases from V and 2 bases from J, with 12 bases between.

The sample in question was blood, obtained from a patient whose treatment included radiotherapy and nephrectomy. The J gene is TRBJ2-5, the V gene TRBV9; D is uncertain. The receptor's source is a woman in her 70s with renal cell carcinoma. The CDR3 DNA follows: TGTGCCAGCAGCTCAGGCCTGGCGCAAGAGACCCAGTACTTC. Its protein product is CASSSGLAQETQYF.